This T cell receptor (beta chain) was captured in a study of cytomegalovirus exposure and HLA in healthy donors. Points from the study as a whole: According to a later analysis, TCR clusters from the first cohort tended to co-occur in the roughly 110 validation repertoires.

The CDR3 length is 13 residues. The ends were cut back, 7 bases at V and 0 bases at J, with 10 bases in the middle. In germline, CDR1 is MNHNS, CDR2 SASEGT. TCRdb keeps only in-frame clones here, not all; method: immunoSEQ multiplex PCR. Seen here are over 45,000 clones, about 88% observed once, and the top ten hold around 1%. Comment on this clone: Its antigen is not known.

The chain recombines TRBV6-1 with TRBJ2-7; a possible D gene is TRBD1 (5 bases). This TCR derives from a man aged 18 to 30 in good health and CMV-seronegative. The sequenced material came from PBMCs. CDR3 amino acids: CASIDSPSYEQYF. The CDR3 nucleotides are TGTGCCAGCATTGACAGTCCCTCCTACGAGCAGTACTTC.